This TCR beta chain was sequenced during a study of cytomegalovirus exposure and HLA in healthy donors (dated 2017 in TCRdb). Describing the broader study: According to an earlier analysis of a few hundred of the donors, some 180 million T cells yielded 90 million to 130 million unique TCR beta sequences and around 300 Gb of sequence data. An early release covering over 500 HLA-typed donors comprised roughly 300 gigabases of sequencing data and tens of millions of unique TCR sequences. Among the roughly 400 genotyped donors, around 79% belonged to the genetic ancestry cluster associated with self-reported Caucasian donors. The aim of the study was to test whether cataloging public T cell receptors could identify signatures of past pathogen exposure. Using immunosequencing, the study profiled T cell repertoires from about 650 subjects and related those repertoires to cytomegalovirus serostatus. A separate validation cohort of approximately 130 different subjects was used in addition to the approximately 610-subject first cohort. To predict cytomegalovirus infection status, the study brought together high-throughput TCR immunosequencing, statistical association of individual TCRs with disease status, and machine learning. In a later analysis, previously published TCR beta repertoires from 666 donors were re-analyzed and high-resolution HLA genotyping was added so that TCR occurrence patterns could be studied. Rather than using new phenotypic data, the later analysis identified candidate immune exposures from TCR beta sequences and from how often those sequences occurred across donors. An earlier analysis of around 640 of the donors used high-throughput TCR beta sequencing to judge whether each TCR beta V gene segment behaved as functional or pseudogenic. Donor age, sex, ethnicity and CMV serostatus were collected together with the repertoire data. A later genetic analysis used genome-wide SNP genotypes for about 55% of the 666 donors, treating that subset as a discovery cohort. All discovery cohort repertoires had been generated using a single sequencing platform. HLA typing included class I and class II loci at four-digit resolution. Typing coverage varied by locus: about 629-630 donors for A, B, C, DRB1 and DQB1; roughly 560 for DQA1; over 600 for DPA1; about 450 for DPB1. About five DR-DQ haplotypes were handled as single units for association and clustering because linkage in the cohort was strong. Among roughly 400 genotyped donors of the cohort, an average of approximately 240,000 unique TCR beta nucleotide sequences was sequenced per donor, of which about 19% were non-productive.

Results and caveats for the whole study, not just this receptor: A further reported finding was that TCR beta sequences accurately predicted the HLA-A and HLA-B alleles for most subjects in the first cohort. HLA typing was unavailable for some donors at each locus, so association tests used only the typed subset. A later genetic analysis associated a missense DCLRE1C variant with V-gene and J-gene trimming of TCR beta chains, and an independent cohort replicated the association. Some IMGT-functional V segments, including TRBV6-2 and TRBV6-3, could not be distinguished by the 87-base-pair reads and were therefore excluded. The classifier was reported to diagnose cytomegalovirus status with high specificity and sensitivity in both the original and validation cohorts. CMV serostatus was the only immune exposure information available for the cohort. In a later analysis, several top co-occurrence clusters were reported to appear linked to parvovirus B19, influenza, CMV and Epstein-Barr virus. In a later analysis, the rate of TCR association differed among HLA loci, with DRB1 alleles having the most associated TCRs and HLA-C alleles having the fewest. A total of fewer than 200 TCR beta chains were listed by the study as associated with cytomegalovirus. A later analysis associated roughly 17,000 TCR beta sequences with specific HLA alleles at a false discovery rate of 0.05. A cluster of highly shared sequence variants was judged likely to represent a technical artifact of the sequencing pipeline. Over 15 rarely observed V segments, including chromosome 9 orphons, were excluded from the earlier analysis of about 610 of the donors because counts were too low. Correlated functional status among segregating V segments might be attributable to linkage disequilibrium, but an unknown experimental factor could not be ruled out. Across donors, most TCR sequences were observed very rarely, whereas some public TCRs were present in many individuals. When HLA alleles, especially DR and DQ, strongly co-occurred, attributing TCR associations to individual alleles was difficult. Roughly uniform sequencing depth across donors was assumed in presence/absence analyses, although this assumption may not hold. In vitro tests confirmed that a few of the cytomegalovirus-associated TCR beta chains recognize cytomegalovirus antigens. In this cohort, only TCR beta chains were sequenced, and detectable features were limited by the absence of alpha or paired-chain data. A later genetic analysis reported fewer N-insertions in productive TCRs among donors in an Asian-associated ancestry cluster than the roughly 700-donor mean. It was suggested by the authors that the approach could potentially be generalized to other disease states and immunological phenotypes. In an earlier analysis of about 550 of the donors, most TCR beta V segments were observed in productive rearrangements about 90% or about 30% of the time, broadly matching IMGT annotations. A later analysis found that HLA-associated TCR beta chains were more clonally expanded and had lower generation probabilities than equally common non-associated chains. Most CMV-associated TCR beta chains appeared to be HLA-restricted in a later analysis, and the HLA associations seemed to be driven largely by CMV exposure.

The cohort consisted of 600 to 700 healthy bone marrow donors. At the time of sampling, all cohort members were nominally healthy, though unrecorded immune exposures were likely present. The donor was CMV seronegative and belonged to the group of 352 seronegative cohort members. A peripheral blood sample was provided by each donor, and peripheral blood mononuclear cells were used for TCR beta sequencing. The Qiagen DNeasy Blood Extraction Kit was used to extract genomic DNA from the blood cell samples. The library was obtained by the immunoSEQ multiplex PCR assay. For the multiplex PCR, a mixture combining 60 forward primers for TCR Vbeta segments and 13 reverse primers for TCR Jbeta segments was used. Amplification of the CDR3 region of rearranged TCR beta genes was performed with a multiplex PCR assay on genomic DNA. On the Illumina HiSeq System, the amplified TCR beta libraries were sequenced as 87-base-pair reads. Concerning the study's data processing: A later analysis counted about 76 million unique TCR beta chains across the 640 or so repertoires, and around 12 million of these chains were shared by at least two donors. Raw reads were error-corrected and collapsed into unique sequences by a nearest-neighbor algorithm in which closely related sequences were merged to remove PCR and sequencing errors. Alignment of CDR3 sequences to IMGT reference sequences was used to assign V, D and J gene segments. For a sequence to be retained, a match of at least six nucleotides to both a V gene segment and a J gene segment was required. Rearrangements were called productive when the CDR3 lacked stop codons and stayed in frame with V and J; all others were non-productive. CDR3 was defined according to IMGT convention as the region running from the second conserved V-encoded cysteine to the conserved J-encoded phenylalanine. Sequences without an unambiguous match to a single V gene segment were excluded from the earlier analysis of over 500 of the donors. In an earlier analysis of approximately 560 of the donors, a V segment was called functional when productive rearrangements were above 56.7%, and segregating when the standard deviation between donors exceeded 5%. To diagnose cytomegalovirus status from the catalog of TCR beta chain sequences, a statistical classification framework was built. In a later analysis, TCR nucleotide sequences were compared against IMGT/GENE-DB human TR gene sequences so that V and J genes could be assigned. The TCRdist pipeline was used in a later analysis to assign CDR3 sequences and most-parsimonious VDJ recombination scenarios. In a later analysis, each TCR beta chain was defined by its CDR3 amino acid sequence together with its V-gene family, and reads without a unique V-gene family were excluded. To address suspected cross-contamination and a sequencing artifact, a later analysis removed approximately 590 highly shared, low-generation-probability nucleotide sequences. In a later analysis, a clonal expansion index was calculated for each public chain from normalized within-repertoire ranks of inferred template counts. A later analysis computed generation probabilities with a VDJ recombination model fitted to out-of-frame rearrangements, and checked the results against IGoR. In a later analysis, hypergeometric tests were used to score TCR-TCR, TCR-HLA and TCR-CMV co-occurrence, with a repertoire-size bias correction applied to TCR pairs. To estimate false discovery rates, a later analysis permuted the HLA or CMV assignments 20 times. In a later analysis, co-occurring TCRs were grouped with DBSCAN, and TCRdist sequence similarity was added when clustering was performed within HLA-allele-positive subsets. Co-occurrence clustering excluded repertoires with fewer than 30,000 or more than 120,000 public chains, plus five with anomalous nucleotide sharing. TCRdb retrieved this table from immuneACCESS and kept in-frame rearrangements only. Not all clones are present; in checked studies, unresolved V genes account for under half, and no reason is known for the remainder. That table supplies the V and J calls and clone size; D and trimming were determined from the DNA. A total of fewer than 20,000 clones appear in this sample, roughly 75% of them only once. Approximately 3.7% of the sample goes to the ten largest clones.

Points on this clone: Its specific antigen is unknown. The input lacks base qualities; no much larger clone sits a single base away.

The germline V gene (reference sequence) yields LNHNV for CDR1 and YYDKDF for CDR2. V is cut back by 0 bases and J by 7 bases, with 4 bases in the junction unmatched. The CDR3 spans 15 residues, from the cysteine through the phenylalanine. CDR3 DNA is the only sequence kept; it has 45 bases, read in frame from the first base. This receptor was taken from a man in his late teens or twenties in good health and CMV-seronegative. The rearranged segments are TRBV15 and TRBJ1-5; TRBD1 matches 9 bases in the middle. Sequenced material: PBMCs. The CDR3 region: CATSRDMGQGQPQHF. The nucleotide sequence reads as follows: TGTGCCACCAGCAGAGATATGGGACAGGGCCAGCCCCAGCATTTT.